The 26 T cell receptor beta chains below were found in one sample sequenced in a study of early T cells in non-severe SARS-CoV-2 infection. TCRdb analysed the 5' RACE reads with MiXCR anew, one entry per CDR3 protein. The table records around 32,000 distinct CDR3 sequences, less than 6.5% of them present only once. Source material: whole blood. The source is an adult who was a healthcare worker with PCR-confirmed SARS-CoV-2 infection or an uninfected control (not recorded which).

At least ten counts were recorded for this clonotype. The chain recombines TRBV12-3 or TRBV12-4 with TRBJ1-5; D is ambiguous. This CDR3 spans 13 amino acids. Between the trimmed V and J ends, which lost 1 base and 5 bases, there was a span of 6 bases. The CDR3 loop is CASSLEDYQPQHF. The CDR3 bases are TGTGCCAGCAGTTTAGAGGATTATCAGCCCCAGCATTTT.

This clonotype has ten or more counts. The V call is TRBV12-3 or TRBV12-4, the J call TRBJ1-4; 10 nucleotides match TRBD1. J was trimmed by 8 bases and V by 5 bases; bases with no gene match: 8. The length of the CDR3 is 15 residues. The CDR3 loop is CASSTPGTGDEKLFF. DNA of the CDR3: TGTGCCAGCAGTACACCCGGGACAGGGGACGAAAAACTGTTTTTT.

This clonotype was found many times. The V gene is TRBV19, the J gene TRBJ2-3; 7 positions agree with TRBD2. V gave up 3 bases and J gave up 1 base; unmatched junction bases: 4. The CDR3 is 15 residues long. Germline assignment: CDR1 LNHDA and CDR2 SQIVND (reference sequence). CDR3: CASSILGRGTDTQYF. The DNA of the CDR3 is TGTGCCAGTAGTATTTTAGGGAGGGGCACAGATACGCAGTATTTT.

The V and J genes are TRBV4-3 and TRBJ2-7, with D maybe TRBD1 (6 bases). Germline CDR1 and CDR2: LGHNA and YSLEER. The ends were cut back, 3 bases at V and 0 bases at J, with 15 bases in the middle. This CDR3 region has 16 residues. The CDR3 loop is CASSHSRDKSSYEQYF. The CDR3 nucleotides are TGCGCCAGCAGCCACAGCCGGGACAAGAGCTCCTACGAGCAGTACTTC.

This clonotype turned up a few times. The rearrangement links TRBV19 to TRBJ2-1; D may correspond to TRBD1 or TRBD2 (5 bases each). The CDR3 is 14 amino acids. Germline CDR1 and CDR2: LNHDA and SQIVND (reference sequence). V was pared by 4 bases and J by 4 bases, with 11 bases between. As DNA, the CDR3 is TGTGCCAGTAGTAGAGAGGGGTTATACAATGAGCAGTTCTTC. This codes for CASSREGLYNEQFF.

This clonotype was seen once. This chain uses TRBV10-3 with TRBJ2-3; TRBD2 is a possible D gene (6 bases). With 5 bases removed from V and 3 bases from J, the gap between germline ends came to 18 bases. Germline V CDR1 and CDR2: ENHRY, SYGVKD. The CDR3 is made up of 16 amino acids. Here the CDR3 reads CAISQPDAGRTDTQYF. The DNA of the CDR3 is TGTGCCATCAGTCAACCGGACGCGGGGAGAACAGATACGCAGTATTTT.

The table lists this clonotype with many counts. The chain recombines TRBV7-6 with TRBJ2-5; 8 nucleotides agree with TRBD2. Unmatched junction bases numbered 10, after V lost 2 bases and J lost 5 bases. The CDR3 totals 16 residues. Germline V CDR1 and CDR2: SGHVS, FNYEAQ. CDR3 bases: TGTGCCAGCAGCTTAAGGCGGGGGGCCGGCGCCGAGACCCAGTACTTC. The encoded protein is CASSLRRGAGAETQYF.

Ten or more counts support this clonotype. This rearrangement joins TRBV20-1 to TRBJ1-2; TRBD1 matches at 7 bases. The trim removed 5 bases at V and 5 bases at J, leaving 8 bases unmatched. This CDR3 is 13 amino acids long. CDR1 and CDR2 from the germline V gene are DFQATT and SNEGSKA (reference sequence). The CDR3 sequence: CSAPDRTIYGYTF. In DNA form, the CDR3 reads TGCAGTGCTCCGGACAGGACAATATATGGCTACACCTTC.

This clonotype was seen repeatedly, ten times or more. V and J are TRBV20-1 and TRBJ1-2, with 7 bases lining up with TRBD1. The germline gives CDR1 DFQATT, CDR2 SNEGSKA (reference sequence). The V and J ends lost 2 bases and 1 base, in that order; junction bases with no gene match: 7. This CDR3 has 15 amino acids. The CDR3 DNA reads TGCAGTGCTAGACGTACAGGGGATCTTAACTATGGCTACACCTTC. Translated: CSARRTGDLNYGYTF.

This clonotype was picked up a small number of times. CDR3 amino acids: CASSPIKTDTQYF. The CDR3 DNA reads TGTGCCAGCAGCCCGATCAAAACAGATACGCAGTATTTT. The gene calls are TRBV14 and TRBJ2-3; no reliable D call. The CDR3 has 13 amino acids. Looked up from germline, CDR1 is SGHDN and CDR2 is FVKESK. Trimming shortened V by 4 bases and J by 3 bases, and 8 bases separated the two germline ends. The entire variable domain, with the rest obtained from reference TRBV14 and TRBJ2-3, is as follows: EAGVTQFPSHSVIEKGQTVTLRCDPISGHDNLYWYRRVMGKEIKFLLHFVKESKQDESGMPNNRFLAERTGGTYSTLKVQPAELEDSGVYFCASSPIKTDTQYFGPGTRLTVL.

This clonotype appeared many times. The rearrangement joins TRBV3-1 to TRBJ2-7; D perhaps matches TRBD2 (7 bases). Trimming removed 1 base at V and 2 bases at J, with 18 bases between. CDR3 size: 17 residues. The germline V gene encodes CDR1 LGHDT and CDR2 YNNKEL (reference sequence). In nucleotides, the CDR3 is TGTGCCAGCAGCCAAGGCATGGGGAGGGGGTTACCCTACGAGCAGTACTTC. This codes for CASSQGMGRGLPYEQYF.

This clonotype was observed a few times. The chain recombines TRBV28 with TRBJ2-1; D unresolved. Trimming shortened V by 7 bases and J by 6 bases, and 19 bases separated the two germline ends. Germline CDR1 is MDHEN and CDR2 is SYDVKM. This CDR3 is built from 15 residues. The chain's CDR3 is CASTPPVVMGNEQFF. DNA of the CDR3: TGTGCCAGCACCCCCCCGGTAGTTATGGGCAATGAGCAGTTCTTC. Full variable domain (missing parts from reference TRBV28 and TRBJ2-1): DVKVTQSSRYLVKRTGEKVFLECVQDMDHENMFWYRQDPGLGLRLIYFSYDVKMKEKGDIPEGYSVSREKKERFSLILESASTNQTSMYLCASTPPVVMGNEQFFGPGTRLTVL.

In its sample, this clonotype was seen a few times. DNA of the CDR3: TGTGCCACCAGTCCAGAGAACTCTGGAAACACCATATATTTT. Its translation: CATSPENSGNTIYF. The V and J genes are TRBV15 and TRBJ1-3; D is unclear. Germline lookup yields CDR1 LNHNV and CDR2 YYDKDF (reference sequence). Deletions cut 6 bases from V and 0 bases from J, with 9 bases between. The CDR3 covers 14 residues.

This clonotype was observed many times. The chain carries TRBV7-2 and TRBJ2-7; TRBD2 might be the D (6 bases). This CDR3 is 14 amino acids long. The V end lost 5 bases, the J end lost 3 bases, and 14 bases lay between the germline ends. Germline CDR1 SGHTA, CDR2 FQGNSA. The CDR3 region has the DNA TGTGCCAGCAGCCCCCCGGCGGGGCTCTACGAGCAGTACTTC. As protein: CASSPPAGLYEQYF.

This clonotype was picked up many times. The chain recombines TRBV5-1 with TRBJ2-3; 12 nucleotides agree with TRBD2. The germline V gene encodes CDR1 SGHRS and CDR2 YFSETQ. The CDR3 length is 18 residues. J gave up 1 base and V 3 bases, and 9 bases lay outside the gene matches. The CDR3 loop is CASSWGLAGEGGTDTQYF. For the CDR3, the DNA is TGCGCCAGCAGCTGGGGACTAGCGGGCGAAGGAGGCACAGATACGCAGTATTTT.

This clonotype was seen many times. The rearrangement uses TRBV30 and TRBJ1-5; no clear D gene. CDR3 size: 13 residues. Trimming took 0 bases from V and 7 from J, leaving 10 bases between them. Germline V gene data show CDR1 as GTSNPN and CDR2 as SVGIG (reference sequence). Written as DNA, the CDR3 is TGTGCCTGGAGTGTACTGGGTGGGCAGCCCCAGCATTTT. It specifies CAWSVLGGQPQHF.

At least ten counts were recorded for this clonotype. V is TRBV25-1 and J is TRBJ1-1; unclear D gene. Germline lookup yields CDR1 MGHDK and CDR2 SYGVNS. The CDR3 has 14 residues. V lost 4 bases, J lost 2 bases, and 11 bases lay in between. The CDR3 region is CASSGEIFNTEAFF. The CDR3 DNA reads TGTGCCAGCAGTGGCGAAATTTTCAACACTGAAGCTTTCTTT.

The chain couples TRBV12-3 or TRBV12-4 to TRBJ2-5; 8 nucleotides line up with TRBD1. There are 14 residues in the CDR3. V lost 1 base and J lost 4; bases outside the gene matches: 2. CDR3 nucleotides: TGTGCCAGCAGTTTAGACAGGGGGGTAGAGACCCAGTACTTC. Amino acid sequence: CASSLDRGVETQYF.

This clonotype is termed large (0.1 to 1%). The CDR3 protein is CATGGTASTDTQYF. Here the CDR3 DNA reads TGTGCCACCGGGGGGACAGCGAGCACAGATACGCAGTATTTT. The V gene is TRBV10-3, the J gene TRBJ2-3; D tentatively fits TRBD1 or TRBD2 (7 bases each). Deletions cut 10 bases from V and 0 bases from J, with 14 bases between. The CDR3 is made up of 14 amino acids. CDR1 ENHRY and CDR2 SYGVKD come from the germline V gene.

In this sample, this clonotype turned up a few times. The chain couples TRBV7-6 to TRBJ2-3, with D uncertain. CDR1 is SGHVS and CDR2 is FNYEAQ in the germline V gene. This CDR3 has 13 amino acids. The ends were cut back, 1 base at V and 6 bases at J, with 8 bases in the middle. The CDR3 spells CASSLEFSDTQYF. In nucleotides, the CDR3 is TGTGCCAGCAGCTTAGAATTCTCGGATACGCAGTATTTT.

This clonotype appeared many times. V and J are TRBV29-1 and TRBJ2-5; no reliable D call. The CDR3 consists of 10 residues. V was shortened by 0 bases and J by 4 bases, with 0 bases between the two germline ends. Germline V gene sequence: CDR1 SQVTM, CDR2 ANQGSEA. The CDR3 reads CSVEEETQYF. As DNA, the CDR3 is TGCAGCGTTGAAGAAGAGACCCAGTACTTC.

This clonotype was seen ten or more times. DNA of the CDR3: TGTGCCAGCAACTTACTAGTCTACCACGAGCAGTACTTC. Amino acids: CASNLLVYHEQYF. The chain carries TRBV5-6 and TRBJ2-7; D perhaps matches TRBD2 (5 bases). The germline gives CDR1 SGHDT, CDR2 YYEEEE. V dropped 6 bases and J dropped 5 bases, with 15 bases sitting between them. The CDR3 covers 13 residues.

The gene calls are TRBV24-1 and TRBJ1-1; D is unresolved. The CDR3 covers 15 residues. Per germline, CDR1 KGHDR and CDR2 SFDVKD. Between the trimmed V and J ends, which lost 2 bases and 1 base, there was a span of 10 bases. This CDR3 is CATSDSSEGNTEAFF. CDR3 nucleotide sequence: TGTGCCACCAGTGATTCAAGCGAAGGGAACACTGAAGCTTTCTTT.

V usage is TRBV6-1 and J usage is TRBJ2-5; perhaps TRBD2 as D (6 bases). The germline gives CDR1 MNHNS, CDR2 SASEGT. The CDR3 contains 15 residues. V dropped 1 base and J dropped 5 bases, with 14 bases sitting between them. The CDR3 protein is CASSEEGGGPETQYF. CDR3 DNA sequence: TGTGCCAGCAGTGAAGAGGGTGGAGGGCCTGAGACCCAGTACTTC.

The table lists this clonotype with many counts. This chain uses TRBV12-3 or TRBV12-4 with TRBJ2-3, with D possibly TRBD2 on 5 matching bases. The V end lost 4 bases, the J end lost 4 bases, and 18 bases lay between the germline ends. This CDR3 spans 16 amino acids. CDR3: CASSSLGVTLADTQYF. CDR3 coding DNA: TGTGCCAGCAGTTCCCTCGGGGTTACTTTAGCAGATACGCAGTATTTT.

This clonotype was picked up many times. The V gene is TRBV5-1, the J gene TRBJ2-1, with D maybe TRBD1 (6 bases). Deletions cut 2 bases from V and 5 bases from J, with 8 bases between. Germline-derived CDR1 and CDR2 are SGHRS and YFSETQ. The CDR3 is 13 amino acids. The chain's CDR3 is CASSLQGDNEQFF. DNA for the CDR3: TGCGCCAGCAGCTTACAGGGAGACAATGAGCAGTTCTTC.